The T cell receptor (beta chain) under discussion was sequenced for a study of OX40 agonist ivuxolimab in advanced cancers. Germline-derived CDR1 and CDR2 are MNHEY and SMNVEV (reference sequence). The J segment lost 4 bases and the V segment lost 3 bases, leaving 5 bases of the junction unmatched. This CDR3 region has 14 residues. Sequencing used immunoSEQ multiplex PCR; TCRdb keeps in-frame clones, though not all of them. The sample yields 30,000 to 35,000 clones, approximately 89% seen once. Sequences were derived from CD4+ or CD8+ T cells sorted from blood, sampled in a trial of the OX40 agonist ivuxolimab. The source is an adult with an advanced solid tumor such as melanoma, head and neck, liver or kidney cancer. V gene TRBV27 combines with J gene TRBJ1-1, with 7 nucleotides matching TRBD1. The CDR3 spells CASSLTGMGTEAFF. The CDR3 DNA reads TGTGCCAGCAGTTTGACAGGGATGGGCACTGAAGCTTTCTTT.